One and the same sample provided the 3 T cell receptor beta chains below, sequenced in a study of regulatory T cells in long-lasting Graves disease. Time point: newly diagnosed GD, antithyroid drugs for less than 3 months. RNA isolated from PBMCs was used to make the TCR library. Building the TCR beta libraries relied on iRepertoire HTBI primers, and CDR3 regions underwent Arm-PCR. A single record per CDR3 protein comes from TCRdb applying MiXCR to the multiplex PCR reads. This table has more than 450,000 distinct CDR3 sequences, around 12% appearing once. These records were also assigned to another study, of T cells in Graves' hyperthyroidism and ophthalmopathy.

The sequencing here drew on peripheral blood mononuclear cells (PBMCs), taken at new diagnosis, from a patient treated with antithyroid drugs. These receptors all come from a woman aged 25 to 39 with Graves disease.

This clonotype occurred a few times. The CDR3 DNA is TGTGCCAGCAGTCCGGGATGGGACACCGGGGAGCTGTTTTTT. It encodes CASSPGWDTGELFF. The chain has TRBV28 and TRBJ2-2, with D perhaps TRBD2 (5 bases). Trimming took 5 bases from V and 3 from J, leaving 10 bases between them. Germline loops: CDR1 MDHEN, CDR2 SYDVKM. The CDR3 length is 14 residues.

This clonotype was counted ten times or more. This chain links TRBV24-1 with TRBJ2-1; possibly TRBD1 or TRBD2 for D (5 bases each). The CDR3 covers 16 residues. Germline lookup yields CDR1 KGHDR and CDR2 SFDVKD. The V and J ends lost 5 bases and 5 bases respectively, with 18 bases between them. This chain's CDR3 is CATSARLRDGNNEQFF. In DNA form, the CDR3 reads TGTGCCACCAGTGCAAGGCTCCGGGACGGAAACAATGAGCAGTTCTTC.

This clonotype was detected ten times or more. The chain links TRBV20-1 to TRBJ2-7; the match to TRBD2 covers 10 bases. CDR1 and CDR2 (germline): DFQATT, SNEGSKA (reference sequence). J gave up 3 bases and V 1 base, and 0 bases lay outside the gene matches. The CDR3 extends over 13 amino acids. The CDR3 loop reads CSARASGSYEQYF. DNA of the CDR3: TGCAGTGCTAGAGCTAGCGGGAGCTACGAGCAGTACTTC.